This entry lists 7 T cell receptor beta chains sequenced from one sample in a study of shared clonotypes between healthy human individuals. The assay was immunoSEQ multiplex PCR, and TCRdb's table has in-frame clones only and misses some. The sample carries some 2,500,000 clones, over 85% recorded once. Sequencing input: naive CD4+ T cells from PBMCs. Subset described: CD45RA+ positively selected. The receptors here all came from a man younger than 35 in good health. Some clones in this sample may be carry-over from other donors' samples.

The rearrangement uses TRBV9 and TRBJ2-7; D possibly corresponds to TRBD1 (6 bases). The CDR3 runs to 14 residues. The V gene lost 4 bases and the J gene lost 0 bases, with 11 bases spanning the gap. The germline CDR1 and CDR2 sequences are SGDLS and YYNGEE. DNA for the CDR3: TGTGCCAGCAGCACTTCGACAGGCTCCTACGAGCAGTACTTC. It specifies CASSTSTGSYEQYF. Drawing the rest from reference TRBV9 and TRBJ2-7, the complete variable domain is DSGVTQTPKHLITATGQRVTLRCSPRSGDLSVYWYQQSLDQGLQFLIQYYNGEERAKGNILERFSAQQFPDLHSELNLSSLELGDSALYFCASSTSTGSYEQYFGPGTRLTVT.

This clone came up once. The same CDR3 can be traced to other DNA sequences in this sample. The V and J genes are TRBV18 and TRBJ2-5; no reliable D call. The CDR3 sequence is 12 residues long. Per germline, CDR1 KGHSH and CDR2 LQKENI. V was trimmed by 2 bases and J by 5 bases, leaving 6 bases between them. The CDR3 sequence: CASSPARETQYF. In nucleotides, the CDR3 is TGTGCCAGCTCACCAGCGAGGGAGACCCAGTACTTC.

As concerns this clone: The same CDR3 also results from other DNA sequences found in this sample. The V call is TRBV5-4, the J call TRBJ1-4, with D tentatively TRBD1 (5 bases). This CDR3 is 14 amino acids long. Trimming removed 0 bases at V and 7 bases at J, with 10 bases between. Germline-derived CDR1 and CDR2 are SGHNT and YYREEE (reference sequence). CDR3 DNA: TGTGCCAGCAGCTTGGGGGGGTTAGGTGAAAAACTGTTTTTT. It is translated as CASSLGGLGEKLFF.

The rearrangement uses TRBV29-1 and TRBJ2-1; 7 bases align to TRBD2. The CDR3 has 15 amino acids. After removal of 3 bases from V and 8 bases from J, the junction contained 13 bases not matched to a gene. CDR1 SQVTM and CDR2 ANQGSEA come from the germline V gene. CDR3 nucleotide sequence: TGCAGCGTTGAGGGAGGGCTAGCGGATTTGCATGAGCAGTTCTTC. Translated, it gives CSVEGGLADLHEQFF.

This chain's CDR3 is CASSSGQFNQPQHF. The CDR3 DNA reads as TGTGCCAGCTCATCGGGACAGTTCAATCAGCCCCAGCATTTT. V usage is TRBV18 and J usage is TRBJ1-5, with 7 bases identical to TRBD1. The germline V gene has CDR1 KGHSH and CDR2 LQKENI. V lost 5 bases, J lost 3 bases, and 4 bases stayed unmatched. This CDR3 has 14 amino acids.

On this clone itself: Other nucleotide sequences from this sample produce the same CDR3. The chain uses TRBV29-1 and TRBJ1-2; weak D call: TRBD1 (5 bases). This CDR3 comprises 13 residues. Germline CDR1 is SQVTM and CDR2 is ANQGSEA. The V end lost 5 bases, the J end lost 2 bases, and 12 bases lay between the germline ends. CDR3 nucleotide sequence: TGCAGCGTTTCGGGACGCGTAAACTATGGCTACACCTTC. It is translated as CSVSGRVNYGYTF.

This chain connects TRBV5-1 to TRBJ1-4, with D possibly TRBD1 on 6 matching bases. CDR1 and CDR2 (germline): SGHRS, YFSETQ. Trimming took 1 base from V and 4 from J, leaving 14 bases between them. The length of the CDR3 is 16 residues. CDR3 sequence reads: CASSLTVGGNNEKLFF. The CDR3 coding sequence is TGCGCCAGCAGCTTGACCGTAGGGGGGAATAATGAAAAACTGTTTTTT.